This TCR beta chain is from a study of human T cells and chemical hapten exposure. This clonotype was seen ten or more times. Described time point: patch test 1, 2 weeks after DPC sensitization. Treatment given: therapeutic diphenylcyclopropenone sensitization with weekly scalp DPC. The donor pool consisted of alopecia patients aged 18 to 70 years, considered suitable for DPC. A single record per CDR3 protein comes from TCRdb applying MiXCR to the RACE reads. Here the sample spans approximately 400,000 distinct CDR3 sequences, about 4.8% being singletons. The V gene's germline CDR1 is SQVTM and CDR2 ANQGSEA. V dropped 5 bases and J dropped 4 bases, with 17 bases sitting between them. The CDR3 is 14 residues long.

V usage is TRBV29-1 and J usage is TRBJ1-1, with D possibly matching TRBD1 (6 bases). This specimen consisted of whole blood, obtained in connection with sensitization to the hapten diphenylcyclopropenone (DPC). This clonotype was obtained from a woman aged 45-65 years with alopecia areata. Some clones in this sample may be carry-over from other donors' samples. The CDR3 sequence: CSVRKGVDGTEAFF. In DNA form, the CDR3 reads TGCAGCGTTCGTAAGGGGGTAGATGGCACTGAAGCTTTCTTT. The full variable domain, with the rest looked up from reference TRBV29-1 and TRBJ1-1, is SAVISQKPSRDICQRGTSLTIQCQVDSQVTMMFWYRQQPGQSLTLIATANQGSEATYESGFVIDKFPISRPNLTFSTLTVSNMSPEDSSIYLCSVRKGVDGTEAFFGQGTRLTVV.